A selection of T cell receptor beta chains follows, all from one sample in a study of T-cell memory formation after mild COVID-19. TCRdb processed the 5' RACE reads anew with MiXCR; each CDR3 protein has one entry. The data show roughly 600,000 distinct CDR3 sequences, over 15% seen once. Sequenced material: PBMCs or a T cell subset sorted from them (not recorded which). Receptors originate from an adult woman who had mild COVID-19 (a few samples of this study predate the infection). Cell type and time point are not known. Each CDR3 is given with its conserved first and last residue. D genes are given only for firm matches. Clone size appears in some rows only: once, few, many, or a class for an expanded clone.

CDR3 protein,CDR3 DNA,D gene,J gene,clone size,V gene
CSARDSDLLYNEQFF,TGCAGTGCTAGAGATTCGGATCTACTTTACAATGAGCAGTTCTTC,NA,TRBJ2-1,once,TRBV20-1
CASSPRGQLPYGYTF,TGTGCCAGCAGCCCCAGAGGACAGTTACCCTATGGCTACACCTTC,NA,TRBJ1-2,NA,TRBV3-1
CASSSRDLPGAYEQYF,TGTGCCAGCAGCTCCAGGGACCTTCCGGGGGCCTACGAGCAGTACTTC,NA,TRBJ2-7,NA,TRBV7-4
CASSVLAGVLETQYF,TGTGCCAGCAGTGTGTTAGCGGGAGTTTTAGAGACCCAGTACTTC,TRBD2,TRBJ2-5,few,TRBV12-3/TRBV12-4
CASSYSAKVGGYTF,TGTGCCAGCAGTTACTCGGCCAAGGTTGGTGGCTACACCTTC,NA,TRBJ1-2,NA,TRBV6-2/TRBV6-3
CASSLGPGGAYEKLFF,TGTGCCAGCAGCTTAGGCCCAGGGGGCGCCTATGAAAAACTGTTTTTT,TRBD1,TRBJ1-4,few,TRBV11-2
CAFHGGPWEKLFF,TGTGCCTTCCACGGGGGTCCTTGGGAAAAACTGTTTTTT,NA,TRBJ1-4,NA,TRBV30
CASSSGGMETQYF,TGCGCCAGCAGCTCAGGGGGCATGGAGACCCAGTACTTC,TRBD1,TRBJ2-5,NA,TRBV5-1
CASSQERGGWTGANVLTF,TGCGCCAGCAGCCAAGAAAGGGGAGGGTGGACTGGGGCCAACGTCCTGACTTTC,TRBD2,TRBJ2-6,NA,TRBV4-3
CSARDRDRVREQYF,TGCAGTGCTAGAGATCGGGACAGGGTGCGCGAGCAGTACTTC,TRBD1,TRBJ2-7,NA,TRBV20-1
CATSDLDSEKQYF,TGTGCCACCAGTGACCTCGACAGTGAAAAGCAGTACTTC,NA,TRBJ2-7,few,TRBV24-1
CATSDFEAGVFNEQFF,TGTGCCACCAGTGATTTCGAAGCGGGAGTATTTAATGAGCAGTTCTTC,TRBD2,TRBJ2-1,NA,TRBV24-1
CASSQAVPGTVNTEAFF,TGCGCCAGCAGCCAAGCCGTCCCCGGAACAGTAAACACTGAAGCTTTCTTT,NA,TRBJ1-1,NA,TRBV4-1
CASSLGTGAAHEQYF,TGCGCCAGCAGCTTAGGGACAGGGGCCGCCCACGAGCAGTACTTC,TRBD1,TRBJ2-7,few,TRBV5-1
CASSPWAGSYNSPLHF,TGTGCCAGCTCACCCTGGGCGGGCAGCTATAATTCACCCCTCCACTTT,NA,TRBJ1-6,NA,TRBV18
CASSTHKVYEQYF,TGTGCCAGTAGTACCCACAAGGTCTACGAGCAGTACTTC,NA,TRBJ2-7,few,TRBV19
CASSYGTPAEQYF,TGTGCCAGCAGTTACGGTACCCCCGCAGAGCAGTACTTC,NA,TRBJ2-7,NA,TRBV6-5
CAWSADRAGGYTF,TGTGCCTGGAGCGCGGACAGGGCCGGCGGCTACACCTTC,TRBD1,TRBJ1-2,few,TRBV30
CASSKLQVAYEQYF,TGTGCCAGCAGCAAATTACAGGTCGCCTACGAGCAGTACTTC,NA,TRBJ2-7,few,TRBV12-3/TRBV12-4
CASSTGVGEQYF,TGTGCCAGCAGTACGGGGGTCGGCGAGCAGTACTTC,NA,TRBJ2-7,few,TRBV12-3/TRBV12-4
CASSHSPGSGYEQYF,TGTGCCAGCAGCCACAGTCCAGGGAGTGGGTACGAGCAGTACTTC,NA,TRBJ2-7,NA,TRBV7-6
CASSEPRTGGKGYGYTF,TGTGCCAGCAGTGAACCCCGGACAGGGGGAAAGGGTTATGGCTACACCTTC,TRBD1,TRBJ1-2,few,TRBV6-1
CSALWTSRNEQFF,TGCAGTGCTCTTTGGACTAGCCGAAATGAGCAGTTCTTC,TRBD2,TRBJ2-1,few,TRBV20-1
CASSLLRTSGGQSYEQYF,TGTGCCAGCAGTTTGTTGCGGACTAGCGGGGGCCAATCCTACGAGCAGTACTTC,TRBD2,TRBJ2-7,few,TRBV12-3/TRBV12-4
CSAETHSYEQYF,TGCAGTGCCGAGACTCATTCCTACGAGCAGTACTTC,NA,TRBJ2-7,few,TRBV20-1
CSPPYEQFF,TGCAGCCCTCCGTATGAGCAGTTCTTC,NA,TRBJ2-1,NA,TRBV29-1
CASLGQGPNQPQHF,TGTGCCAGCCTAGGGCAGGGCCCCAATCAGCCCCAGCATTTT,NA,TRBJ1-5,NA,TRBV6-1
CASERGPGELFF,TGCGCCAGCGAGAGGGGCCCCGGGGAGCTGTTTTTT,NA,TRBJ2-2,NA,TRBV4-1
CASSFWDPGQGSGNTIYF,TGCGCCAGCAGCTTCTGGGACCCTGGACAGGGCTCTGGAAACACCATATATTTT,TRBD1,TRBJ1-3,NA,TRBV5-1
CASSQDPGTLNTEAFF,TGCGCCAGCAGCCAAGACCCCGGGACATTGAACACTGAAGCTTTCTTT,NA,TRBJ1-1,NA,TRBV4-3
CASSFFGQQFF,TGTGCCAGCAGTTTTTTTGGTCAGCAGTTCTTC,NA,TRBJ2-1,few,TRBV12-3/TRBV12-4
CASKHFAGAGGYTF,TGCGCCAGCAAGCATTTCGCGGGAGCGGGTGGCTACACCTTC,NA,TRBJ1-2,few,TRBV5-1
CASSSPGPLKNSNQPQHF,TGTGCCAGCAGCTCACCGGGACCACTCAAAAATAGCAATCAGCCCCAGCATTTT,NA,TRBJ1-5,once,TRBV6-2/TRBV6-3
CSASWGQGGNQPQHF,TGCAGTGCTAGTTGGGGTCAGGGGGGGAATCAGCCCCAGCATTTT,TRBD1,TRBJ1-5,NA,TRBV20-1
CATSDLQVPYDRESTYEQYF,TGTGCCACCAGTGATTTGCAAGTCCCATATGACAGGGAAAGCACCTACGAGCAGTACTTC,TRBD1,TRBJ2-7,NA,TRBV24-1
CSARDVSSYEQYF,TGCAGTGCTAGAGACGTGAGCTCCTACGAGCAGTACTTC,NA,TRBJ2-7,few,TRBV20-1
CASSFANSYEQYF,TGTGCCAGCAGTTTCGCCAATTCCTACGAGCAGTACTTC,NA,TRBJ2-7,many,TRBV12-3/TRBV12-4
CASSTGRDLLENEQFF,TGTGCCAGCAGCACCGGACGAGACCTTCTTGAGAATGAGCAGTTCTTC,NA,TRBJ2-1,many,TRBV7-3
CASSTTLGPVDTQYF,TGTGCCAGCAGCACAACTCTGGGCCCCGTAGATACGCAGTATTTT,NA,TRBJ2-3,NA,TRBV7-9
CSAGTDYNEQFF,TGCAGTGCCGGGACTGATTACAATGAGCAGTTCTTC,NA,TRBJ2-1,many,TRBV20-1
CSVGPRSGLPHEQYF,TGCAGCGTGGGTCCGCGGAGCGGTCTTCCCCACGAGCAGTACTTC,NA,TRBJ2-7,NA,TRBV29-1
CASSLSGGISSGANVLTF,TGTGCCAGCAGCTTATCGGGGGGCATTTCCTCTGGGGCCAACGTCCTGACTTTC,NA,TRBJ2-6,NA,TRBV7-9
CSVEGGLAGYDEQFF,TGCAGCGTTGAAGGCGGGTTAGCGGGATACGATGAGCAGTTCTTC,TRBD2,TRBJ2-1,few,TRBV29-1
CASSFDSYNEQFF,TGTGCCAGCAGCTTTGACAGCTACAATGAGCAGTTCTTC,NA,TRBJ2-1,many,TRBV11-2
CASSYSDPGQFYGYTF,TGTGCCAGCAGTTACTCTGATCCGGGACAGTTCTATGGCTACACCTTC,TRBD1,TRBJ1-2,NA,TRBV6-6
CASSGGLANNEQFF,TGCGCCAGCAGCGGGGGACTAGCTAACAATGAGCAGTTCTTC,TRBD2,TRBJ2-1,few,TRBV5-1
CASSRGTSTGANVLTF,TGCGCCAGCAGCCGGGGCACAAGTACTGGGGCCAACGTCCTGACTTTC,NA,TRBJ2-6,NA,TRBV4-3
CASSLASGGLEQFF,TGTGCCAGCAGCTTAGCCTCAGGGGGCCTTGAGCAGTTCTTC,TRBD1,TRBJ2-1,many,TRBV7-2
CATSDPGQGDNEKLFF,TGTGCCACCAGTGACCCGGGACAGGGGGATAATGAAAAACTGTTTTTT,TRBD1,TRBJ1-4,few,TRBV24-1
CASSPTGGAAGANVLTF,TGTGCCAGCTCACCCACAGGGGGCGCTGCTGGGGCCAACGTCCTGACTTTC,TRBD1,TRBJ2-6,NA,TRBV18
CASRSGQGATDTQYF,TGCGCCAGCAGGTCCGGACAGGGGGCCACAGATACGCAGTATTTT,TRBD1,TRBJ2-3,NA,TRBV5-1
CAIQADPNSPLHF,TGTGCCATCCAGGCGGACCCTAATTCACCCCTCCACTTT,NA,TRBJ1-6,many,TRBV10-3
CASRSNFRTDTQYF,TGTGCCAGCAGGTCCAACTTTCGTACCGATACGCAGTATTTT,NA,TRBJ2-3,NA,TRBV2
CASSRGEGEGTGELFF,TGCGCCAGCAGCCGGGGAGAGGGAGAGGGCACCGGGGAGCTGTTTTTT,NA,TRBJ2-2,few,TRBV4-1
CSVAGAGTSGANVLTF,TGCAGCGTTGCCGGGGCAGGGACCTCTGGGGCCAACGTCCTGACTTTC,NA,TRBJ2-6,NA,TRBV29-1
CASSREGTLNNQPQHF,TGTGCCAGCTCGAGGGAAGGCACCCTAAACAATCAGCCCCAGCATTTT,NA,TRBJ1-5,few,TRBV27
CASSIGGRQDDNYEQYF,TGCGCCAGCAGCATCGGGGGAAGACAGGATGACAACTACGAGCAGTACTTC,NA,TRBJ2-7,few,TRBV5-1
CSVEAGVEETQYF,TGCAGCGTCGAAGCGGGGGTCGAGGAGACCCAGTACTTC,TRBD2,TRBJ2-5,few,TRBV29-1
CASSYGDEREAFF,TGTGCCAGCAGTTACGGTGACGAACGGGAAGCTTTCTTT,NA,TRBJ1-1,NA,TRBV6-5